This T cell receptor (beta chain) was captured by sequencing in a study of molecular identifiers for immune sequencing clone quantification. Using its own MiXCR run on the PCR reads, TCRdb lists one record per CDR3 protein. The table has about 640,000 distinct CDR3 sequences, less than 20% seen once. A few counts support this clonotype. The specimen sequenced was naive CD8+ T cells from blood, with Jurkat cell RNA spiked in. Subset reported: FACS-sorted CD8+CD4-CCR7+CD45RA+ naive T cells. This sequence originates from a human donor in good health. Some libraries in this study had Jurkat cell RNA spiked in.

The CDR3 DNA reads TGTGCCAGCAGCCCCGGGACAGGGTTTTACAATGAGCAGTTCTTC. Protein product: CASSPGTGFYNEQFF. The chain joins TRBV27 to TRBJ2-1; the match to TRBD1 covers 9 bases. From germline, CDR1 is MNHEY and CDR2 SMNVEV (reference sequence). J gave up 4 bases and V 6 bases, and 7 bases lay outside the gene matches. This CDR3 region has 15 residues.